These T cell receptor beta chains were read from a single sample in a study of human T cells and chemical hapten exposure. MiXCR was run by TCRdb on the RACE reads, yielding one entry per CDR3 protein. The table has approximately 90,000 distinct CDR3 sequences, roughly a tenth seen once. Here the sequenced sample was whole blood, taken in connection with sensitization to the hapten diphenylcyclopropenone (DPC). These receptor sequences come from a man aged 35 to 55 with alopecia areata. Some clones in this sample may be carry-over from other donors' samples. Each CDR3 is given with its conserved first and last residue. D genes are given only for firm matches. Size is omitted from some rows. Given values are once, few, many or a class for expanded clones.

TRBJ1-2,TRBD1,TRBV25-1,many,TGTGCCAGCAGTGCCTCCTGGACAGGGGCCTATGGCTACACCTTC,CASSASWTGAYGYTF
TRBJ2-5,TRBD1,TRBV12-3/TRBV12-4,-,TGTGCCAGCAGCCATACAGGGGTACGGGAGACCCAGTACTTC,CASSHTGVRETQYF
TRBJ2-3,TRBD2,TRBV28,many,TGTGCCAGCAGTCCGACTAGCGGCTACACAGATACGCAGTATTTT,CASSPTSGYTDTQYF
TRBJ2-7,TRBD2,TRBV6-2/TRBV6-3,few,TGTGCCAGCAGTTACTCTACTAGCGGGAGTTCCGAGCAGTACTTC,CASSYSTSGSSEQYF
TRBJ2-7,TRBD1,TRBV18,few,TGTTCGACGGGACAGGGCTGGGACGAGCAGTACTTC,CSTGQGWDEQYF
TRBJ2-5,-,TRBV7-2,few,TGTGCCAGCAGCTATACCCCTCGGGGAGAGACCCAGTACTTC,CASSYTPRGETQYF
TRBJ2-5,-,TRBV12-3/TRBV12-4,-,TGTGCCAGCAGTCTTGGACAGCAAGAGACCCAGTACTTC,CASSLGQQETQYF
TRBJ1-1,TRBD1,TRBV6-5,few,TGTGCCAGCAGTTACACGACAGGGGGCAGGGTCACTGAAGCTTTCTTT,CASSYTTGGRVTEAFF
TRBJ2-5,-,TRBV12-5,-,TGTGCTAGTGGCCCAGACAGAAAAGAGACCCAGTACTTC,CASGPDRKETQYF
TRBJ1-1,-,TRBV7-6,few,TGTGCCAGCAGCTTAATGGTTATGAACACTGAAGCTTTCTTT,CASSLMVMNTEAFF
TRBJ2-3,TRBD2,TRBV30,many,TGTGCCTATGCTAGCGGGAGGGGCACAACCCCAGATACGCAGTATTTT,CAYASGRGTTPDTQYF
TRBJ2-5,TRBD2,TRBV5-1,few,TGCGCCAGCAGCGGGCTAGCGGGAGAAAAGACCCAGTACTTC,CASSGLAGEKTQYF
TRBJ2-7,-,TRBV6-5,-,TGTGCCAGCAGTTACTGGGTCCCGGGGAGCGTCTCCTACGAGCAGTACTTC,CASSYWVPGSVSYEQYF
TRBJ2-4,TRBD1,TRBV12-3/TRBV12-4,many,TGTGCCAGCAGTTTCGACAGGGCCGGGGAAAACATTCAGTACTTC,CASSFDRAGENIQYF
TRBJ2-7,TRBD1,TRBV29-1,-,TGCAGCGTCGGGACAGCCTCCTACGAGCAGTACTTC,CSVGTASYEQYF
TRBJ2-7,-,TRBV27,few,TGTGCCAGCAGTTTATCCGCCGGGGTCGAGCAGTACTTC,CASSLSAGVEQYF
TRBJ2-3,-,TRBV4-3,few,TGCGCCAGCAGCGCCGGGGGAATCACAGATACGCAGTATTTT,CASSAGGITDTQYF
TRBJ2-1,-,TRBV21-1,few,TGTGCCAGCAGCAGAGGAGGGGCCCGTCTTCACAATGAGCAGTTCTTC,CASSRGGARLHNEQFF
TRBJ2-5,TRBD2,TRBV28,few,TGTGCCAGCAGTTCCGGGACTAGCGGGAGTGAGACCCAGTACTTC,CASSSGTSGSETQYF
TRBJ1-1,-,TRBV29-1,many,TGCAGCGTTGTTGCAGGAGTTTCTGAAGCTTTCTTT,CSVVAGVSEAFF
TRBJ1-3,-,TRBV6-6,many,TGTGCCAGCAGTTCGACAGCGCCCGGAAACACCATATATTTT,CASSSTAPGNTIYF
TRBJ2-7,TRBD1,TRBV13,many,TGTGCCAGCAGCCTACCGGGACAGGCCAGTGAGCAGTACTTC,CASSLPGQASEQYF
TRBJ2-5,-,TRBV28,-,TGTGCCAGCAGTTTTAGGTCTAACCAAGAGACCCAGTACTTC,CASSFRSNQETQYF
TRBJ1-1,-,TRBV6-5,many,TGTGCCAGCAGTTACGGCAGGGATTGGAACACTGAAGCTTTCTTT,CASSYGRDWNTEAFF
TRBJ2-7,TRBD2,TRBV28,-,TGTGCCACTGGGGGGGGGTCCTCCTACGAGCAGTACTTC,CATGGGSSYEQYF
TRBJ2-7,TRBD2,TRBV10-3,-,TGTGCCATCAGTGAGCCCGGGACTAGCGGGAGGACCTACGAGCAGTACTTC,CAISEPGTSGRTYEQYF
TRBJ2-4,-,TRBV7-9,few,TGTGCCAGCAGCCCTCCCGCCGGAAACATTCAGTACTTC,CASSPPAGNIQYF
TRBJ1-3,-,TRBV19,-,TGTGCCAGTAGTATCGGGGGGCATCTCTCTGGAAACACCATATATTTT,CASSIGGHLSGNTIYF
TRBJ2-3,TRBD2,TRBV10-3,few,TGTGCCATCGGTGTAGCGGGAGGGCCAAATACGCAGTATTTT,CAIGVAGGPNTQYF
TRBJ2-3,TRBD1,TRBV5-1,few,TGCGCCAGCAGCTCGGACGGACAGGGAAGGCAGTATTTT,CASSSDGQGRQYF
TRBJ2-2,TRBD1,TRBV25-1,few,TGTGCCAGCAGTGAACCGGGACAGGGACGCGGCGGGGAGCTGTTTTTT,CASSEPGQGRGGELFF
TRBJ2-7,-,TRBV7-3,many,TGTGCCAGCAGCTTAGGCCCTGAAGGGTACGAGCAGTACTTC,CASSLGPEGYEQYF
TRBJ1-2,TRBD1,TRBV6-5,-,TGTGCCAGCAGCCTGGGACAGGGGCGTCCTTATGGCTACACCTTC,CASSLGQGRPYGYTF
TRBJ2-1,TRBD2,TRBV7-2,many,TGTGCCAGCACCCCGGGACTAGTTCCAGATGAGCAGTTCTTC,CASTPGLVPDEQFF
TRBJ1-3,-,TRBV5-4,-,TGTGCCAGCACCCCTTCTCCATCGACGGGATCTGGAAACACCATATATTTT,CASTPSPSTGSGNTIYF
TRBJ1-4,-,TRBV29-1,-,TGCAGCGTGGGGAAGGGCAATGAAAAACTGTTTTTT,CSVGKGNEKLFF
TRBJ2-1,TRBD2,TRBV20-1,-,TGCAGTGCTAGGGGGCTAGCGGGACGGTTCTTC,CSARGLAGRFF
TRBJ2-3,-,TRBV20-1,-,TGCAGTGCTGGACGCGGAAATACGCAGTATTTT,CSAGRGNTQYF
TRBJ2-3,-,TRBV29-1,many,TGCAGCGAAAACGGACTGATTAGCACAGATACGCAGTATTTT,CSENGLISTDTQYF
TRBJ1-5,TRBD1,TRBV6-2/TRBV6-3,-,TGTGCCAGCAGTATGTGGGACAGTCTATTTCAGCCCCAGCATTTT,CASSMWDSLFQPQHF
TRBJ2-7,-,TRBV7-2,-,TGTGCCAGCAGCTCGCTGGCGGGCCAGTACTTC,CASSSLAGQYF
TRBJ2-3,-,TRBV7-3,-,TGTGCCAGCAGCCCCACAGGGTCGGGGGGTACGCAGTATTTT,CASSPTGSGGTQYF
TRBJ2-5,-,TRBV24-1,few,TGTGCCACCAGTGCCTCTGCGGACACGGGCCAAGAGACCCAGTACTTC,CATSASADTGQETQYF
TRBJ1-2,TRBD1,TRBV18,-,TGTGCCAGCTCACCAATGGTCCCCAGGGGGCGGAACTATGGCTACACCTTC,CASSPMVPRGRNYGYTF
TRBJ1-3,-,TRBV12-3/TRBV12-4,-,TGTGCCAGCAGTTTAGGGTGGAGGTCGGAAAACACCATATATTTT,CASSLGWRSENTIYF
TRBJ2-6,TRBD1,TRBV11-2,-,TGTGCCAGCAGCTTAGTTGGCCTACGACAGGGGACGAGCTCTGGGGCCAACGTCCTGACTTTC,CASSLVGLRQGTSSGANVLTF
TRBJ2-6,-,TRBV30,few,TGTGCCTGGAGTATCGGGGCTTCTGGGGCCAACGTCCTGACTTTC,CAWSIGASGANVLTF
TRBJ1-5,-,TRBV2,few,TGTGCCAGCAGTGACGCAGGGAGCAATCAGCCCCAGCATTTT,CASSDAGSNQPQHF
TRBJ1-5,-,TRBV6-5,-,TGTGCCAGCAAGGGGGTCACTGGCAATCAGCCCCAGCATTTT,CASKGVTGNQPQHF
TRBJ1-1,-,TRBV4-3,few,TGCGCCAGCAGCCAAGCCCGAACCAGAGTAGGTCCTGAAGCTTTCTTT,CASSQARTRVGPEAFF
TRBJ1-1,TRBD1,TRBV10-3,-,TGTGCCATCAGGGACAGGGGGCGAACTGAAGCTTTCTTT,CAIRDRGRTEAFF
TRBJ2-5,-,TRBV7-7,once,TGTGCTAGCAGCCCCACGACAGGCCAAGGGACCCAGTACTTC,CASSPTTGQGTQYF
TRBJ2-3,-,TRBV27,few,TGTGCCAGCAGTCGCCGCCCCTTCACCACAGATACGCAGTATTTT,CASSRRPFTTDTQYF
TRBJ2-3,TRBD2,TRBV15,-,TGTGCCACCAGCAGTTCTAGCGGGAGGGCCGTCACAGATACGCAGTATTTT,CATSSSSGRAVTDTQYF